The rows below give T cell receptor beta chains drawn from one sample of a study of identical twins. TCRdb passed the 5' RACE reads through MiXCR, listing each CDR3 protein once. The sample holds around 300,000 distinct CDR3 sequences; roughly 8.6% are singletons and the top ten take roughly 2.1%. Separately, the same data were catalogued under a study of yellow fever vaccine responses in identical twins.

Material for sequencing was memory (CD45RO+) T cells sorted from blood. Source of these receptors: a woman younger than 30 in good health. CDR3s include the opening cysteine and the closing phenylalanine or tryptophan. The order of the fields is clone size, V gene, J gene, D gene, CDR3 protein, CDR3 DNA. The D gene is left open where the match is weak. Clone size is given for some rows only: seen once, a few or many times, or a class if the clone is expanded.

>few|TRBV10-3|TRBJ2-1|TRBD2
CAISGEASGYNEQFF
TGTGCCATCAGTGGTGAGGCTAGCGGGTACAATGAGCAGTTCTTC
>few|TRBV10-3|TRBJ1-4|-
CAIFDGFEKLFF
TGTGCCATTTTCGACGGTTTCGAAAAACTGTTTTTT
>few|TRBV28|TRBJ2-2|TRBD1
CASTNTGAGELFF
TGTGCCAGCACTAACACAGGGGCCGGGGAGCTGTTTTTT
>few|TRBV7-2|TRBJ1-3|-
CASSATLPGSFLYF
TGTGCCAGCAGCGCCACGTTACCGGGTTCCTTCTTATATTTT
>few|TRBV24-1|TRBJ2-3|-
CATSPGRGNTDTQYF
TGTGCCACCAGTCCGGGTCGGGGTAACACAGATACGCAGTATTTT
>-|TRBV20-1|TRBJ1-2|-
CSPSGTSF
TGCAGCCCATCGGGGACTAGCTTC
>many|TRBV7-9|TRBJ2-1|-
CASSSGGRGEQFF
TGTGCCAGCAGTTCGGGGGGCCGTGGTGAGCAGTTCTTC
>-|TRBV7-7|TRBJ2-1|TRBD2
CASSLSSGRANEQFF
TGTGCCAGCAGCCTCTCTAGCGGGAGGGCCAATGAGCAGTTCTTC
>-|TRBV12-3/TRBV12-4|TRBJ2-5|-
CASSSGVGRTQYF
TGTGCCAGCAGCTCAGGGGTAGGCAGGACCCAGTACTTC
>-|TRBV28|TRBJ1-3|-
CASSSYGDSQGNSGNTIYF
TGTGCCAGCAGTTCCTATGGCGACAGCCAAGGGAACTCTGGAAACACCATATATTTT
>few|TRBV20-1|TRBJ2-3|-
CSASRATDTQYF
TGCAGTGCTAGCAGGGCGACAGATACGCAGTATTTT
>-|TRBV6-4|TRBJ2-1|TRBD1
CASARQGPYNEQFF
TGTGCCAGCGCACGACAGGGACCCTACAATGAGCAGTTCTTC
>few|TRBV18|TRBJ2-5|-
CASSQAGETQYF
TGTGCCAGCTCCCAAGCGGGAGAGACCCAGTACTTC
>many|TRBV2|TRBJ2-1|TRBD2
CASSVTSGRGGNEQFF
TGTGCCAGCAGTGTGACCAGCGGGAGAGGTGGAAATGAGCAGTTCTTC
>many|TRBV29-1|TRBJ1-1|-
CSGQENTEAFF
TGCAGCGGACAGGAGAACACTGAAGCTTTCTTT
>-|TRBV11-2|TRBJ2-1|-
CASSSPRSSNNEQFF
TGTGCCAGCAGCTCCCCGAGGAGTAGCAACAATGAGCAGTTCTTC
>few|TRBV20-1|TRBJ2-6|TRBD1
CSARITGGYSGANVLTF
TGCAGTGCTAGAATAACAGGGGGTTACTCTGGGGCCAACGTCCTGACTTTC
>many|TRBV15|TRBJ2-1|-
CATSRGRGSTDEQFF
TGTGCCACCAGCAGAGGAAGGGGCAGCACAGATGAGCAGTTCTTC
>many|TRBV12-3/TRBV12-4|TRBJ1-4|-
CASSLLINEKLFF
TGTGCCAGCAGTTTACTGATCAATGAAAAACTGTTTTTT
>-|TRBV2|TRBJ2-7|TRBD2
CASKARLAATYEQYF
TGTGCCAGCAAGGCAAGACTAGCGGCTACCTACGAGCAGTACTTC
>-|TRBV6-2/TRBV6-3|TRBJ2-2|TRBD2
CASSSGTSGSAGELFF
TGTGCCAGCAGTTCCGGGACTAGCGGGAGCGCCGGGGAGCTGTTTTTT
>few|TRBV9|TRBJ1-1|-
CASSVGYMNTEAFF
TGTGCCAGCAGCGTAGGATACATGAACACTGAAGCTTTCTTT
>many|TRBV4-1|TRBJ2-7|TRBD1
CASSQPRDSYEQYF
TGCGCCAGCAGCCAACCTCGGGACAGCTACGAGCAGTACTTC
>few|TRBV24-1|TRBJ2-6|TRBD1
CATSDPGQTAGANVLTF
TGTGCCACCAGTGACCCGGGACAGACGGCTGGGGCCAACGTCCTGACTTTC
>-|TRBV18|TRBJ2-5|-
CASSPDGIQETQYF
TGTGCCAGCTCCCCTGACGGGATCCAAGAGACCCAGTACTTC
>few|TRBV11-3|TRBJ1-1|TRBD1
CASSLALTGETEAFF
TGTGCCAGCAGCTTAGCCCTGACAGGGGAGACTGAAGCTTTCTTT
>many|TRBV5-1|TRBJ2-6|-
CASSLGVAVSSGANVLTF
TGCGCCAGCAGCTTGGGGGTAGCGGTGAGCTCTGGGGCCAACGTCCTGACTTTC
>few|TRBV29-1|TRBJ1-2|TRBD1
CSVAPRLGTEGYTF
TGCAGCGTCGCCCCCCGGCTCGGGACAGAAGGCTACACCTTC
>-|TRBV19|TRBJ2-2|TRBD1
CASSVDRGSTNTGELFF
TGTGCCAGTAGTGTCGACAGGGGGTCAACGAACACCGGGGAGCTGTTTTTT
>few|TRBV14|TRBJ2-1|-
CASSPREGARSYNEQFF
TGTGCCAGCAGCCCTCGGGAGGGGGCGCGTTCCTACAATGAGCAGTTCTTC
>-|TRBV7-9|TRBJ2-1|-
CASSSQGYSYNEQFF
TGTGCCAGCAGCTCCCAGGGGTACTCCTACAATGAGCAGTTCTTC
>many|TRBV27|TRBJ1-6|-
CASSPFSRGAPLHF
TGTGCCAGCAGCCCTTTCTCCCGGGGGGCACCCCTCCACTTT
>-|TRBV12-3/TRBV12-4|TRBJ2-7|-
CASTTRGEAYEQYF
TGTGCCAGCACCACCAGGGGAGAGGCCTACGAGCAGTACTTC
>-|TRBV5-1|TRBJ1-6|-
CASSLRGADNSPLHF
TGCGCCAGCAGCTTGAGGGGGGCGGACAATTCACCCCTCCACTTT
>-|TRBV18|TRBJ2-1|TRBD2
CAALAGDEQFF
TGTGCGGCACTAGCGGGTGATGAGCAGTTCTTC
>many|TRBV9|TRBJ2-1|-
CASSVESLGSYNEQFF
TGTGCCAGCAGCGTAGAGTCCCTGGGCTCCTACAATGAGCAGTTCTTC
>many|TRBV2|TRBJ2-3|TRBD2
CASRGLARITDTQYF
TGTGCCAGCAGGGGACTAGCCCGAATCACAGATACGCAGTATTTT
>few|TRBV9|TRBJ2-1|TRBD1
CASNPGQGDEQFF
TGTGCCAGCAACCCCGGACAGGGGGATGAGCAGTTCTTC
>-|TRBV6-4|TRBJ2-1|-
CASSEGRGAHNEQFF
TGTGCCAGCAGTGAGGGGCGGGGCGCGCACAATGAGCAGTTCTTC
>once|TRBV5-5|TRBJ2-3|-
CAISPSTDTQYF
TGTGCCATCAGCCCCAGCACAGATACGCAGTATTTT
>-|TRBV20-1|TRBJ2-5|-
CSARAPEGQETQYF
TGCAGTGCTAGGGCCCCCGAGGGGCAAGAGACCCAGTACTTC
>few|TRBV5-6|TRBJ1-1|-
CASSKQAMNTEAFF
TGTGCCAGCAGCAAGCAGGCGATGAACACTGAAGCTTTCTTT
>few|TRBV6-1|TRBJ2-7|-
CASRGQTSYEQYF
TGTGCCAGCAGGGGCCAAACCTCCTACGAGCAGTACTTC
>-|TRBV7-9|TRBJ2-5|-
CASSTDVRETQYF
TGTGCCAGCAGCACGGACGTCCGGGAGACCCAGTACTTC
>many|TRBV7-9|TRBJ2-3|TRBD2
CASSHSGRDTDTQYF
TGTGCCAGCAGCCACAGCGGGAGAGACACAGATACGCAGTATTTT
>-|TRBV24-1|TRBJ1-1|-
CATSDLLGTEAFF
TGTGCCACCAGTGATTTATTAGGAACTGAAGCTTTCTTT
>-|TRBV5-1|TRBJ1-4|-
CASSRGRELFF
TGCGCCAGCAGCCGGGGCCGGGAACTGTTTTTT
>-|TRBV7-9|TRBJ2-1|TRBD1
CASSLIPGQGIGEQFF
TGTGCCAGCAGCCTAATTCCGGGACAGGGGATCGGTGAGCAGTTCTTC
>-|TRBV2|TRBJ2-2|-
CASSDGRGFGELFF
TGTGCCAGCAGTGACGGAAGGGGGTTCGGGGAGCTGTTTTTT
>few|TRBV7-9|TRBJ2-5|-
CASSLGGQQYF
TGTGCCAGCAGCTTGGGGGGTCAGCAGTACTTC
>-|TRBV28|TRBJ2-7|-
CASHSRARYEQYF
TGTGCCAGCCATTCCCGGGCTCGGTACGAGCAGTACTTC
>many|TRBV20-1|TRBJ1-1|-
CSARDQGKKAEAFF
TGCAGTGCCAGGGACCAGGGGAAAAAGGCTGAAGCTTTCTTT
>few|TRBV14|TRBJ2-4|-
CASSRMGLAKNIQYF
TGTGCCAGCAGCCGGATGGGTCTAGCCAAAAACATTCAGTACTTC
>many|TRBV6-1|TRBJ1-5|-
CASRRIGDSNQPQHF
TGTGCCAGCAGGAGGATTGGGGATAGCAATCAGCCCCAGCATTTT
>-|TRBV19|TRBJ2-3|TRBD2
CASKAGGPTDTQYF
TGTGCCAGTAAGGCGGGGGGCCCCACAGATACGCAGTATTTT
>few|TRBV11-2|TRBJ2-3|-
CASSLGNSASTDTQYF
TGTGCCAGCAGCTTAGGAAACAGCGCTAGCACAGATACGCAGTATTTT
>-|TRBV2|TRBJ2-1|TRBD2
CASSPIERGGSDEQFF
TGTGCCAGCAGTCCTATCGAGCGGGGGGGCAGCGATGAGCAGTTCTTC